Sequencing of this TCR beta chain was carried out in a study of tumor and adjacent non-tumor tissue in lung cancer. Overall study: Each sample yielded 3.5 million to 4.5 million productive TCRbeta reads on average.

The library came from three nested PCR rounds adapted from ARM-PCR protocols. A single record per CDR3 protein comes from TCRdb applying MiXCR to the multiplex PCR reads. The data hold under 85,000 distinct CDR3 sequences, with over 60% observed a single time. The CDR3 runs 16 residues. This sample's RNA came from whole unsorted tissue. Distant lung tissue was collected more than 3 cm away from the tumor edge. A word on this clonotype: A read error may be the cause here, since a much bigger clone is one base away.

The sequencing sample was made of distant non-tumor lung tissue. V is TRBV12-3 or TRBV12-4 and J is TRBJ2-3; perhaps D is TRBD1 or TRBD2 (5 bases each). The clonotype was recovered from a man between 65 and 85 years old with non-small cell lung cancer. The CDR3 region is CASSLGLPGTGDKQYF. The CDR3 DNA is TGTGCCAGCAGTTTAGGTCTACCAGGGACCGGAGATAAGCAGTATTTT.